The clone carrying this T cell receptor beta chain was picked up many times. Constant-region reverse primers amplified full-length variable regions, followed by semi-nested Nested Universal Primer A PCR. TCRdb independently ran MiXCR on the 5' RACE reads; one entry per CDR3 protein. The sample records about 41,000 distinct CDR3 sequences, 25% to 35% being singletons. V dropped 3 bases and J dropped 4; count of bases not matched to a gene: 2. The CDR3 covers 13 residues. CDR1 and CDR2 from the germline V gene are DFQATT and SNEGSKA (reference sequence). This chain links TRBV20-1 with TRBJ2-1; TRBD2 matches at 8 bases. Specimen: memory CD4+ T cells sorted from a lymph node. Stated subset: memory CD4+ T cells, CD4+CD45RO+CD25-. This receptor was taken from a female donor with breast cancer. CDR3 coding DNA: TGCAGTGCTAGTACTAGCGGTTACAATGAGCAGTTCTTC. Translation gives CSASTSGYNEQFF.